A single T cell receptor beta chain is shown here with its context. The data are from a study of blood T cell repertoires in COVID-19. For the study at large: Samples came from the United States, Italy and Spain, spanning acute and convalescent COVID-19. T cells, B-cell-depleted T cells, or PBMCs supplied cDNA or gDNA.

In Cohort 3, a recovered donor had either two negative PCRs, clearance, or symptom resolution. This CDR3 is 12 amino acids long. V gave up 6 bases and J gave up 9 bases, with 12 bases separating them. Per the germline V gene, CDR1 is MDHEN and CDR2 is SYDVKM. In the authors' workflow: Estimation of nucleated cell counts was performed using reference gene primer amplification. Sequenced by immunoSEQ multiplex PCR; TCRdb stores in-frame clones only, minus some. The D gene and trimming were derived from the DNA, and the V and J assignments and clone size from that table. The table records fewer than 250,000 clones, 87% of them present only once.

V gene TRBV28 combines with J gene TRBJ1-5; the D is unclear. The sequence was obtained from a man younger than 45 who had recovered from COVID-19. Specimen: PBMCs or T cells enriched from blood (not recorded which). The CDR3: CASSSGRGPQHF. The DNA for the CDR3 is TGTGCCAGCAGCTCCGGCCGAGGGCCCCAGCATTTT.